Given below is one T cell receptor (beta chain) in context. The antigen is undetermined. The read is 3 residues too short to cover the CDR3 end, so that end is filled in from the germline J gene. Diagnosis required reduced IgG, IgA and/or IgM with specific antibody deficiency. No CVID subject was ill or on immunomodulatory drugs when sampled. TCRdb's copy holds only in-frame clones and misses some; the assay was immunoSEQ multiplex PCR. This sample comprises about 8,000 clones, none seen once only. Germline CDR1 and CDR2: SNHLY and FYNNEI. The ends were cut back, 2 bases at V and 5 bases at J, with 12 bases in the middle. The CDR3 is 14 amino acids. The data stem from a study of T cell clonality in common variable immunodeficiency. Study-wide results and limits: Reportedly, TCR beta sequences from common variable immunodeficiency showed fewer deletions and N-nucleotide insertions. Compared with controls, CVID subjects had fewer shared TCRbeta clones.

The chain uses TRBV2 and TRBJ1-1; possible D gene TRBD1, 6 bases. Material for sequencing was peripheral blood mononuclear cells. The clonotype originates from a human donor with common variable immunodeficiency. CDR3 bases read: TGTGCCAGCAGTGAACTGGGGGCGCGAACTGAA. Its translation: CASSELGARTE. The entire CDR3 sequence reads CASSELGARTEAFF.